The 8 T cell receptor beta chains in this list originate from one sample, sequenced in a study of blood T cell repertoires in COVID-19. The data were produced by immunoSEQ multiplex PCR, yet TCRdb's version contains in-frame clones alone and is incomplete. The table lists approximately 150,000 clones, 75% to 90% of them singletons, with around 15% in the top ten. Sequenced material: peripheral blood. These receptor sequences come from a man between 18 and 35 years old with COVID-19, enrolled during active disease.

The chain couples TRBV4-2 to TRBJ2-3; 13 nucleotides align to TRBD2. This CDR3 contains 18 residues. Trimming removed 0 bases from V and 3 bases from J; junction bases left unmatched: 6. The V gene's germline CDR1 is LGHNA and CDR2 YNFKEQ. The CDR3 loop reads CASSQEGLAGRVTDTQYF. CDR3 nucleotides: TGTGCCAGCAGCCAAGAGGGACTAGCGGGACGTGTTACAGATACGCAGTATTTT.

The V call is TRBV3-1 (or the pseudogene TRBV3-2), the J call TRBJ2-1; 13 nucleotides line up with TRBD2. Per the germline V gene, CDR1 is LGHDT and CDR2 is YNNKEL (reference sequence). Trimming took 5 bases from V and 6 from J; bases not matched to a gene: 4. The CDR3 is 15 residues long. The CDR3 here is CASSIWTSGGNEQFF. DNA of the CDR3: TGTGCCAGCAGCATCTGGACTAGCGGGGGCAATGAGCAGTTCTTC.

This chain joins TRBV11-3 and TRBJ2-2; TRBD2 matches 9 bases. The CDR3 length is 17 residues. V gave up 0 bases and J gave up 3 bases; unmatched junction bases: 5. Germline loops: CDR1 SGHNT, CDR2 YENEEA. In nucleotides, the CDR3 is TGTGCCAGCAGCTTAGATTTCAGCGGGGGGTACACCGGGGAGCTGTTTTTT. This translates into CASSLDFSGGYTGELFF.

This chain joins TRBV7-3 and TRBJ2-1; 9 bases line up with TRBD2. This CDR3 comprises 16 residues. The J segment lost 7 bases and the V segment lost 5 bases, leaving 12 bases of the junction unmatched. The germline gives CDR1 SGHTA, CDR2 FQGTGA. Here the CDR3 DNA reads TGTGCCAGCAGCCCCTCGCCTAGCGGGACTAGAAATGAGCAGTTCTTC. Its translation: CASSPSPSGTRNEQFF.

This chain's CDR3 is CAISEELAGNQETQYF. The CDR3 DNA reads as TGTGCCATCAGTGAGGAACTAGCGGGGAACCAAGAGACCCAGTACTTC. The gene calls are TRBV10-3 and TRBJ2-5, with 10 bases that match TRBD2. This CDR3 has 16 residues. The V segment lost 2 bases and the J segment 0 bases; nucleotides outside the gene matches: 3. Germline V gene sequence: CDR1 ENHRY, CDR2 SYGVKD.

This clone was counted a few times. The chain couples TRBV3-1 (or the pseudogene TRBV3-2) to TRBJ1-2, with a weak D call TRBD1 (6 bases). The V end was cut by 4 bases, the J end by 0 bases, with 9 bases between. CDR1 and CDR2 from the germline V gene are LGHDT and YNNKEL (reference sequence). This CDR3 has 14 residues. CDR3 sequence reads: CASSPGTPNYGYTF. The CDR3 DNA sequence: TGTGCCAGCAGCCCTGGGACACCTAACTATGGCTACACCTTC.

This clone was found once. The V gene is TRBV29-1, the J gene TRBJ1-1; 8 bases are shared with TRBD1. Germline values: CDR1 SQVTM, CDR2 ANQGSEA. This CDR3 contains 12 residues. CDR3 amino acids: CTAQGGPTEAFF. CDR3 nucleotide sequence: TGCACTGCACAGGGGGGACCAACTGAAGCTTTCTTT.

The chain uses TRBV28 and TRBJ2-2; 9 bases are a match to TRBD1. Germline V gene lookup returns CDR1 MDHEN and CDR2 SYDVKM. V lost 8 bases, J lost 2 bases, and 15 bases stayed unmatched. This CDR3 has 18 residues. CDR3 sequence: CASEPRDRAITNTGELFF. CDR3 nucleotide sequence: TGTGCCAGCGAGCCCCGGGACAGGGCCATTACTAACACCGGGGAGCTGTTTTTT.